Listed below are T cell receptor beta chains from one sample, sequenced in a study of T cells expressing NK-cell markers. After re-calling the 5' RACE reads, TCRdb lists one entry per CDR3 protein, DNA absent. The sample's table shows roughly 390,000 distinct CDR3 sequences. The sample consisted of blood T cells: a sorted CD56 or NKG2C T cell subset, CD4+ or CD8+ T cells, or bulk PBMC T cells (not recorded which). These receptors originate from a woman between 45 and 65 years old in good health. Both conserved end residues are part of each CDR3. Each record gives: J gene, V gene, CDR3 protein.

TRBJ2-3,TRBV6-4,CASSQGGPSSDTQYF
TRBJ1-5,TRBV12-3/TRBV12-4,CASSLGLRQPQHF
TRBJ2-3,TRBV4-1,CASSQLARSDTQYF
TRBJ1-1,TRBV5-5,CASSLAVRGEAFF
TRBJ2-1,TRBV24-1,CATSEGTGVNNEQFF
TRBJ1-5,TRBV3-1,CASSQGGTANQPQHF
TRBJ2-2,TRBV7-2,CASSLTWNTGELFF
TRBJ2-2,TRBV19,CASSPWTGTNTGELFF
TRBJ2-7,TRBV4-1,CASSQVGQRKQYF
TRBJ1-2,TRBV25-1,CASRGGARGYTF
TRBJ1-1,TRBV5-1,CASSLDMNTEAFF
TRBJ2-1,TRBV7-9,CASSLLTSGSREQFF
TRBJ2-1,TRBV11-2,CASSITSGSLYNEQFF
TRBJ1-1,TRBV5-1,CASSSNHRALSTEAFF
TRBJ1-1,TRBV28,CASTLRRDSSSEAFF
TRBJ2-5,TRBV7-2,CASSLAGSRGETQYF
TRBJ2-5,TRBV10-3,CAIRRDNAETQYF
TRBJ2-3,TRBV5-1,CASSLGRPGPVPYTDTQYF
TRBJ2-7,TRBV25-1,CASSDPRQDHEQYF
TRBJ2-4,TRBV3-1,CASSHRGEQNIQYF
TRBJ2-5,TRBV5-4,CASSLTRGIETQYF
TRBJ2-1,TRBV24-1,CATDTGNEQFF
TRBJ2-1,TRBV7-9,CASSPGVAGPYNEQFF
TRBJ2-7,TRBV12-3/TRBV12-4,CASSLGFRVYEQYF
TRBJ1-5,TRBV12-3/TRBV12-4,CASSLGGEGGFYSNQPQHF
TRBJ2-7,TRBV7-8,CASSLVGNTYEQYF
TRBJ2-1,TRBV12-3/TRBV12-4,CASSLGEREQFF
TRBJ1-2,TRBV27,CASSGVGGYTF
TRBJ1-5,TRBV7-9,CASSFSGTGGTNQPQHF
TRBJ2-1,TRBV2,CASILWASGSFGGNEQFF
TRBJ2-3,TRBV11-2,CASSLITDTQYF
TRBJ2-1,TRBV12-3/TRBV12-4,CASSRTGVRHEQFF
TRBJ2-2,TRBV24-1,CATKGKTNTGELFF
TRBJ1-4,TRBV20-1,CSAKDRRSEKLFF
TRBJ2-2,TRBV7-9,CASRTPLRTDTGELFF
TRBJ2-1,TRBV11-2,CASSLGDTGEQFF
TRBJ2-7,TRBV7-9,CASSLAGFNYEQYF
TRBJ2-1,TRBV5-6,CASSLAGGTPYNEQFF
TRBJ2-2,TRBV7-8,CASSSVHTGELFF
TRBJ2-1,TRBV5-6,CASSPRGQNHNEQFF
TRBJ2-1,TRBV5-1,CASSSSPGRGGNNEQFF
TRBJ2-7,TRBV4-2,CASSRRSQTSYEQYF
TRBJ2-5,TRBV5-4,CASSLGRLGGETQYF
TRBJ2-4,TRBV6-1,CASSGPDRASKNIQYF
TRBJ2-5,TRBV28,CASSNAIGEETQYF
TRBJ2-7,TRBV19,CASSIVPNGLNEQYF
TRBJ1-2,TRBV4-2,CASSQDASGYGYTF
TRBJ1-4,TRBV18,CASSLMGEQLFF
TRBJ2-7,TRBV20-1,CSARDQFGEGGYEQYF
TRBJ2-2,TRBV7-9,CASSLGGRSTGELFF
TRBJ2-2,TRBV9,CASSVHNVGGELFF
TRBJ2-1,TRBV6-2/TRBV6-3,CASRNAPTRRQFF
TRBJ2-1,TRBV4-2,CASSQVAGLAQLNEQFF
TRBJ1-5,TRBV20-1,CSASGISRNQPQHF
TRBJ1-1,TRBV10-2,CASRQGAGAEAFF
TRBJ2-5,TRBV18,CASSTHRAETQYF
TRBJ1-4,TRBV11-3,CASSRGTGTNEKLFF
TRBJ2-5,TRBV12-3/TRBV12-4,CASSLGPAGGRGKETQYF
TRBJ2-3,TRBV7-9,CASSRGSGVGLAEADTQYF
TRBJ1-2,TRBV20-1,CSARDEGRTPHGYTF